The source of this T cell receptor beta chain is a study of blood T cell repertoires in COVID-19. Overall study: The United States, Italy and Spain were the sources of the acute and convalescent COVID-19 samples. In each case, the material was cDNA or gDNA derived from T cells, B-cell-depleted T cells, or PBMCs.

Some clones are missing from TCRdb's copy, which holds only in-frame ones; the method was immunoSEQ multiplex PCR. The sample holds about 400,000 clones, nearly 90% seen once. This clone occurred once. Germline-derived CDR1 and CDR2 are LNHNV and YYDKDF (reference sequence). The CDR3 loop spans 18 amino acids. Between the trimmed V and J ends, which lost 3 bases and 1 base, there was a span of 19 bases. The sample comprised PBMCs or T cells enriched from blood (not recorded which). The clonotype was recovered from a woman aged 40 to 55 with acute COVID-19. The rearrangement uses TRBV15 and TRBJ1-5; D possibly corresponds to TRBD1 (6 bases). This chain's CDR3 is CATSRGEQGLGSNQPQHF. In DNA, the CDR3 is TGTGCCACCAGCAGGGGAGAGCAGGGGTTGGGCAGCAATCAGCCCCAGCATTTT.